A single sample is the source of the 2 T cell receptor beta chains below, sequenced in a study of blood T cell repertoires in COVID-19. Clones were sequenced by immunoSEQ multiplex PCR, and TCRdb holds only the in-frame ones, with some missing. The table records 350,000 to 400,000 clones, nearly 90% of them present only once. The source material was PBMCs or T cells enriched from blood (not recorded which). Every receptor here comes from a woman in her 30s who had recovered from COVID-19.

This chain links TRBV5-8 with TRBJ1-3; a possible D gene is TRBD1 (5 bases). The germline gives CDR1 SGHTS, CDR2 YDEGEE. CDR3 length equals 14 residues. Trimming removed 3 bases from V and 6 bases from J, with 13 bases in between. CDR3 sequence reads: CASSSGGPPNTIYF. The CDR3 DNA sequence: TGTGCCAGCAGCTCCGGGGGACCTCCAAACACCATATATTTT.

The chain recombines TRBV11-1 with TRBJ2-7; D might be TRBD2 (6 bases). The CDR3 extends over 16 amino acids. V dropped 2 bases and J dropped 1 base, with 15 bases sitting between them. In germline, CDR1 is SGHAT, CDR2 FQDESV (reference sequence). The CDR3 region is CASSLSLREMSYEQYF. As DNA, the CDR3 is TGTGCCAGCAGCTTAAGTTTGCGGGAAATGTCCTACGAGCAGTACTTC.